The sequence of this TCR beta chain was determined in a study of blood T cell repertoires in COVID-19. Study as a whole: In each case, the material was cDNA or gDNA derived from T cells, B-cell-depleted T cells, or PBMCs.

Enrolment of Seattle patients took place during active infection, and they were followed longitudinally. Authors' methods: Reference gene primer amplification in the assay estimated nucleated cell counts. Generated by immunoSEQ multiplex PCR, the TCRdb table keeps only in-frame clones and is missing some. For V, J and clone size, that table is used; D and trimming come from the DNA. Among about 170,000 clones listed, approximately 90% were seen once. The CDR3 spans 15 residues. Germline loops: CDR1 MNHEY, CDR2 SMNVEV (reference sequence). Trimming stripped 2 bases from V and 5 bases from J, with 10 bases between.

The specimen was peripheral blood. The TCR comes from a young man with COVID-19, enrolled during active disease. This chain links TRBV27 with TRBJ1-6, with D uncertain. CDR3 in amino acids: CASSLEGSDNSPLHF. CDR3 in DNA: TGTGCCAGCAGTTTAGAGGGCAGCGATAATTCACCCCTCCACTTT.